A single sample gave rise to the 12 T cell receptor beta chains below, sequenced in a study of a mutant IDH1 vaccine in newly diagnosed glioma. What these receptors recognize is not known. Some clones are missing from TCRdb's copy, which holds only in-frame ones; the method was immunoSEQ multiplex PCR. Among tens of thousands of clones listed, around 80% were seen once. Time point: week 11, during vaccination. Vaccination comprised doses that each held 300 ug of mutant IDH1 20-mer peptide, plus topical imiquimod. The sample in question was PBMCs, obtained from a glioma patient whose treatment included an IDH1 peptide vaccine. These receptors all come from a man aged 25 to 40 with glioma.

This chain connects TRBV30 to TRBJ1-1; D is perhaps TRBD1 (5 bases). V lost 2 bases and J lost 5, with 18 bases in between. Germline V CDR1 and CDR2: GTSNPN, SVGIG (reference sequence). The CDR3 contains 15 residues. Here the CDR3 DNA reads TGTGCCTGGAGTTTGGGGCTTGAGGCTCCAACTGAAGCTTTCTTT. It encodes CAWSLGLEAPTEAFF.

V and J are TRBV7-6 and TRBJ1-5; D is unresolved. V lost 5 bases and J 8 bases, leaving 16 bases between the germline ends. The length of the CDR3 is 14 residues. Germline V CDR1 and CDR2: SGHVS, FNYEAQ. CDR3 nucleotide sequence: TGTGCCAGCAGCCCGGACGGCGGAGGGAAGCCCCAGCATTTT. Protein sequence: CASSPDGGGKPQHF.

The V gene is TRBV6-5, the J gene TRBJ2-7; TRBD1 aligns across 8 bases. The CDR3 has 14 residues. J gave up 8 bases and V 10 bases, and 16 bases lay outside the gene matches. CDR1 is MNHEY and CDR2 is SVGAGI in the germline V gene. The CDR3 nucleotides are TGTGCCACCTCTGCGACAGGGGCCGAGCAAAAGCAGTACTTC. It yields the protein CATSATGAEQKQYF.

This clone was seen once. The rearrangement joins TRBV4-1 to TRBJ2-5; 9 positions match TRBD2. Germline V gene data show CDR1 as MGHRA and CDR2 as YSYEKL. The CDR3 spans 17 residues. Germline trimming cut 2 bases from V and 1 base from J; bases unmatched to any gene: 8. The DNA of the CDR3 is TGCGCCAGCAGCCAAAACCCGGGACTAGCAGTCCAAGAGACCCAGTACTTC. This gives the protein CASSQNPGLAVQETQYF.

The J gene is TRBJ2-7, the V gene TRBV9, with D perhaps given as TRBD1 or TRBD2 (5 bases each). V was pared by 4 bases and J by 2 bases, with 13 bases between. Germline loops: CDR1 SGDLS, CDR2 YYNGEE. This CDR3 is 14 amino acids long. The CDR3 loop reads CASSPRDVAYEQYF. The DNA of the CDR3 is TGTGCCAGCAGCCCCCGGGACGTTGCCTACGAGCAGTACTTC.

This chain links TRBV27 with TRBJ1-5, with D perhaps TRBD1 (5 bases). The germline V gene encodes CDR1 MNHEY and CDR2 SMNVEV (reference sequence). Trimming removed 5 bases from V and 1 base from J, with 12 bases in between. This CDR3 has 15 amino acids. The CDR3 DNA reads TGTGCCAGCAGTATTTCGAAGGGGAGCAATCAGCCCCAGCATTTT. Translated, it gives CASSISKGSNQPQHF.

The V gene is TRBV10-3, the J gene TRBJ2-3, with D perhaps matching TRBD1 or TRBD2 (6 bases each). Trimming removed 3 bases at V and 6 bases at J, with 16 bases between. This CDR3 spans 15 amino acids. Germline V CDR1 and CDR2: ENHRY, SYGVKD. The CDR3 sequence is CAISDKVGGGDTQYF. As DNA, the CDR3 is TGTGCCATCAGTGACAAGGTCGGGGGCGGGGATACGCAGTATTTT.

V gene TRBV7-2 combines with J gene TRBJ2-5; 7 bases match TRBD1. This CDR3 has 15 residues. The germline CDR1 and CDR2 sequences are SGHTA and FQGNSA. With 5 bases clipped from V and 4 bases from J, the junction kept 10 bases outside the gene matches. CDR3 in amino acids: CASSPTLQGSETQYF. In nucleotides, the CDR3 is TGTGCCAGCAGCCCCACTTTACAGGGGTCAGAGACCCAGTACTTC.

The rearrangement uses TRBV28 and TRBJ2-3, with 8 bases lining up with TRBD2. The CDR3 is 15 residues long. Per germline, CDR1 MDHEN and CDR2 SYDVKM. V shed 7 bases, J shed 4 bases, and the junction held 10 bases outside the gene matches. CDR3 coding DNA: TGTGCCAGCACCTCCACTAGCGGCGGCCCAGATACGCAGTATTTT. Amino acids: CASTSTSGGPDTQYF.

J is TRBJ1-2 and V is TRBV5-8, with D possibly being TRBD1 (6 bases). Germline lookup yields CDR1 SGHTS and CDR2 YDEGEE. This CDR3 has 16 amino acids. With 5 bases removed from V and 4 bases from J, the gap between germline ends came to 21 bases. The chain's CDR3 is CASRLMGGVDTYGYTF. For the CDR3, the DNA is TGTGCCAGCAGACTCATGGGGGGCGTTGATACCTATGGCTACACCTTC.

J is TRBJ1-1 and V is TRBV28; D not certain. This CDR3 comprises 14 residues. The germline V gene encodes CDR1 MDHEN and CDR2 SYDVKM. V was cut by 6 bases and J by 7 bases, with 18 bases left in between. The CDR3 nucleotides are TGTGCCAGCAGCAATGAAGATGGCGGATATGAAGCTTTCTTT. It codes for CASSNEDGGYEAFF. The complete variable domain, with remaining parts taken from reference TRBV28 and TRBJ1-1, reads DVKVTQSSRYLVKRTGEKVFLECVQDMDHENMFWYRQDPGLGLRLIYFSYDVKMKEKGDIPEGYSVSREKKERFSLILESASTNQTSMYLCASSNEDGGYEAFFGQGTRLTVV.

J is TRBJ1-4 and V is TRBV18, with 11 bases that match TRBD1. With V trimmed by 5 bases and J by 8 bases, 7 bases remained unmatched. Germline CDR1 KGHSH, CDR2 LQKENI. There are 15 residues in the CDR3. The CDR3 spells CASSSRTGGEEKLFF. The CDR3 coding sequence is TGTGCCAGCTCATCCCGGACAGGGGGCGAAGAAAAACTGTTTTTT.